The present TCR beta chain was sequenced within a study of blood T cell repertoires in COVID-19. Overall study: Sources were T cells, B-cell-depleted T cells, or PBMCs; the material itself was cDNA or gDNA.

Patients from Seattle were sampled longitudinally, starting during active infection. The CDR3 consists of 16 residues. Trimming removed 7 bases at V and 1 base at J, with 19 bases between. Germline CDR1 is MNHNY and CDR2 is SVGAGI (reference sequence). Under the authors' procedure: Reference gene primer amplification gave estimated nucleated cell counts. Here immunoSEQ multiplex PCR was the method, and the copy in TCRdb shows in-frame clones only, minus some. The V and J calls and the clone size are those of that table, but D and trimming were determined from the DNA. The repertoire consists of roughly 320,000 clones, with about nine tenths occurring once and the leading ten covering 1.5% to 2%.

Input material: peripheral blood. The clonotype comes from a woman in her thirties with COVID-19, enrolled during active disease. V and J are TRBV6-6 and TRBJ1-2; D is possibly TRBD1 (5 bases). CDR3 nucleotides: TGTGCCAGCACCAGGACATCCGAGGCTTTTAACTATGGCTACACCTTC. The encoded protein is CASTRTSEAFNYGYTF.